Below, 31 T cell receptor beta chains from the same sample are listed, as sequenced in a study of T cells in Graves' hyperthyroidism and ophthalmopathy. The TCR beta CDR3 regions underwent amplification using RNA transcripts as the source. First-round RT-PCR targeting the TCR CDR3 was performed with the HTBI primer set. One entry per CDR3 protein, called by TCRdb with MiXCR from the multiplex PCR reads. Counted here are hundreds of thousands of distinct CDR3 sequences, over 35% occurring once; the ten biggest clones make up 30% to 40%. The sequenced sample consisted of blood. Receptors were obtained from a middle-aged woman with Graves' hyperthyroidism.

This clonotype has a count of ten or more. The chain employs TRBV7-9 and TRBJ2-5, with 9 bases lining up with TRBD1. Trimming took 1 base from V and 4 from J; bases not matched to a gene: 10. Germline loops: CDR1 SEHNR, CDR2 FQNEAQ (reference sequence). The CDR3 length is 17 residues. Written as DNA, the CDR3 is TGTGCCAGCAGCTTAGTGAGGAACAGGGGGCGAAGAGAGACCCAGTACTTC. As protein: CASSLVRNRGRRETQYF.

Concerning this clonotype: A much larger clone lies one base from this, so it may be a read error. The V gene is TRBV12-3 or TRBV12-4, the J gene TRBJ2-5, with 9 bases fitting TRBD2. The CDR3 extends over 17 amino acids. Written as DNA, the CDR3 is TGTGCCAGCAGTCCGCGGCGCGGCGGGAGGGCCGCAGAGACCCAGCACTTC. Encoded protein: CASSPRRGGRAAETQHF.

The CDR3 spells CASSQDRTEGNQPQHF. In DNA, the CDR3 is TGCGCCAGCAGCCAAGATCGGACAGAGGGGAATCAGCCCCAGCATTTT. This chain uses TRBV4-3 with TRBJ1-5, with TRBD1 as a possible D gene (6 bases). The CDR3 extends over 16 amino acids. Germline loops: CDR1 LGHNA, CDR2 YSLEER. Trimming took off 0 bases at V and 4 bases at J, with 13 bases between the two ends.

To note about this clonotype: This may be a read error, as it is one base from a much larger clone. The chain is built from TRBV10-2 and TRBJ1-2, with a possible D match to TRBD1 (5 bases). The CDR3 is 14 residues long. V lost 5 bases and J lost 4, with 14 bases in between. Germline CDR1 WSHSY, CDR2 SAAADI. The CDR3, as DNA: TGCGCCAGCAGTCCGCCAGAGGACACCTATGGCTACACCTTC. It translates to CASSPPEDTYGYTF.

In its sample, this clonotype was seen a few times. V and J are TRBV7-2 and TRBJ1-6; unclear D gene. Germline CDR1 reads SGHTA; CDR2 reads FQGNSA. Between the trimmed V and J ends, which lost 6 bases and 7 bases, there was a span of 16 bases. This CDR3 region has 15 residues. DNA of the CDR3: TGTGCCAGCAGTCCCCCACGGGCGTTGAATTCACCCCTCCACTTT. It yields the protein CASSPPRALNSPLHF. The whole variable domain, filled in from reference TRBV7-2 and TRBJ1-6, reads GAGVSQSPSNKVTEKGKDVELRCDPISGHTALYWYRQSLGQGLEFLIYFQGNSAPDKSGLPSDRFSAERTGGSVSTLTIQRTQQEDSAVYLCASSPPRALNSPLHFGNGTRLTVT.

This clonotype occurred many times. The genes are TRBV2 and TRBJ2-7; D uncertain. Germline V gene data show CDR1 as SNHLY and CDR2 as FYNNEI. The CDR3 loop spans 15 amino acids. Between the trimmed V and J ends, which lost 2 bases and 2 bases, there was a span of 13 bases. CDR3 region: CASSEQVGAPYEQYF. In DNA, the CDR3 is TGTGCCAGCAGTGAACAAGTGGGCGCCCCCTACGAGCAGTACTTC.

The DNA of the CDR3 is TGTGCCAGCGATACGGGACAGGCCCCCAGTCTGGGCACTGAAGCTTTCTTT. It specifies CASDTGQAPSLGTEAFF. The chain employs TRBV5-8 and TRBJ1-1; 8 nucleotides line up with TRBD1. The V and J ends lost 7 bases and 4 bases, in that order; junction bases with no gene match: 18. CDR3 length equals 17 residues. Per germline, CDR1 SGHTS and CDR2 YDEGEE.

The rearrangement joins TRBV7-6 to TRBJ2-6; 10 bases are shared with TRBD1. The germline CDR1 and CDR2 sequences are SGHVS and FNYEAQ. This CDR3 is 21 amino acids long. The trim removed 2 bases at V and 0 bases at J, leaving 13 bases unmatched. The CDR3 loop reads CASSLPRQGANLSSGANVLTF. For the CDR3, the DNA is TGTGCCAGCAGCTTACCCCGACAGGGGGCTAACCTCAGCTCTGGGGCCAACGTCCTGACTTTC.

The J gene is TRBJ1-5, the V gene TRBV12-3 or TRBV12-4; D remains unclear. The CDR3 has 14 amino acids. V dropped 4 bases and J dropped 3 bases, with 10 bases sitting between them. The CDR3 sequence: CASSSGVPNQPQHF. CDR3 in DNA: TGTGCCAGCAGTTCAGGCGTGCCCAATCAGCCCCAGCATTTT.

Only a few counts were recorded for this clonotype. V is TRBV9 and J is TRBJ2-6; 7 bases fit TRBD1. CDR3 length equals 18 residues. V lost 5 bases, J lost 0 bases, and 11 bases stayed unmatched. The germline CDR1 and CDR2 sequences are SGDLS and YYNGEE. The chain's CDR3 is CASSPKGGQSSGANVLTF. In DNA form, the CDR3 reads TGTGCCAGCAGTCCCAAAGGGGGCCAAAGCTCTGGGGCCAACGTCCTGACTTTC.

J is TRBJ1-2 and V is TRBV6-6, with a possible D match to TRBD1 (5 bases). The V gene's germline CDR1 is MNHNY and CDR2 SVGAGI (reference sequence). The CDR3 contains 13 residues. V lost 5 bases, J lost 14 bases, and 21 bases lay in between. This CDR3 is CASSERGRVARTF. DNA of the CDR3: TGTGCCAGCAGTGAAAGAGGCAGGGTTGCACGTACCTTC.

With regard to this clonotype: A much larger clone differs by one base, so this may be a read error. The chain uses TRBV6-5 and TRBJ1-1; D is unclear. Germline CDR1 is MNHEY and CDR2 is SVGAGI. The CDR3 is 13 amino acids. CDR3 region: CAISYGPHTEAFF. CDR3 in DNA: TGTGCCATCAGTTACGGTCCTCACACTGAAGCTTTCTTT.

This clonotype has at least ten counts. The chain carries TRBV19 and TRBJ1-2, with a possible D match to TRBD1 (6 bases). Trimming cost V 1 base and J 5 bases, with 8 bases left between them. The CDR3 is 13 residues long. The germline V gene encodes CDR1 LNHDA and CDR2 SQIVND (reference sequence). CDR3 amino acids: CASSIATGYGYTF. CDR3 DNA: TGTGCCAGTAGTATAGCGACAGGTTATGGCTACACCTTC.

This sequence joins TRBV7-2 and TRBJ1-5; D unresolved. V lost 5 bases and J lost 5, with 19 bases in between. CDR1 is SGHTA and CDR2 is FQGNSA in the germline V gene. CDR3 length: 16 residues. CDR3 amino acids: CASSGDPNEGYQPQHF. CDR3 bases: TGTGCCAGCAGCGGGGATCCGAACGAGGGTTATCAGCCCCAGCATTTT.

CDR3 protein: CASSQMVSSSYEQYF. CDR3 bases: TGTGCCAGCAGCCAAATGGTTAGTAGCTCCTACGAGCAGTACTTC. The chain has TRBV9 and TRBJ2-7; D remains ambiguous. Trimming removed 4 bases at V and 0 bases at J, with 14 bases between. CDR3 length: 15 residues. Germline CDR1 reads SGDLS; CDR2 reads YYNGEE.

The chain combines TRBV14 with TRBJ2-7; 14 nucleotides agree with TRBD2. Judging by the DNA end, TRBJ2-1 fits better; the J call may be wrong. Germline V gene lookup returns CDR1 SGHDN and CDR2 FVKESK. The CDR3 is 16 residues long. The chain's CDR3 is CASSAPGLAGANEQFF. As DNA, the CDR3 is TGTGCCAGCAGCGCACCGGGACTAGCGGGAGCGAATGAGCAGTTCTTC.

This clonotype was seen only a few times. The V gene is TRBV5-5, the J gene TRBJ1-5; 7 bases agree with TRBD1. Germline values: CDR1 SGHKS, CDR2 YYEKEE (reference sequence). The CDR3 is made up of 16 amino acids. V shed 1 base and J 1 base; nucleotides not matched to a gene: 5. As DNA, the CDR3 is TGTGCCAGCAGCTTGTTTGAGGGGGCGAGCAATCAGCCCCAGCATTTT. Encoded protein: CASSLFEGASNQPQHF.

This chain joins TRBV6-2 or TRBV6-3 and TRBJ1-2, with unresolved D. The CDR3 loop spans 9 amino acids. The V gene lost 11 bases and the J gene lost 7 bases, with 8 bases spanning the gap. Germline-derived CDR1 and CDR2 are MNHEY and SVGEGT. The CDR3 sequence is CASEGGYTF. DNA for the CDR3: TGTGCCTCCGAGGGTGGCTACACCTTC.

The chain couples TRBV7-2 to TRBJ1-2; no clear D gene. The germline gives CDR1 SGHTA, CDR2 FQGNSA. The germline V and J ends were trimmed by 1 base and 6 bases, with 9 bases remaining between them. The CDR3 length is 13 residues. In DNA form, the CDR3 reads TGTGCCAGCAGCTTAGGCTTTGTGGATGGCTACACCTTC. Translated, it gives CASSLGFVDGYTF.

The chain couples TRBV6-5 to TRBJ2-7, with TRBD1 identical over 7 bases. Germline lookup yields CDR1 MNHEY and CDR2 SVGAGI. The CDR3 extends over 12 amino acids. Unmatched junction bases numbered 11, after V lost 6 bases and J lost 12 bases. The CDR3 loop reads CASSIDRDQRYF. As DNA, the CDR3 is TGTGCCAGCAGCATAGACAGGGATCAGCGGTACTTC.

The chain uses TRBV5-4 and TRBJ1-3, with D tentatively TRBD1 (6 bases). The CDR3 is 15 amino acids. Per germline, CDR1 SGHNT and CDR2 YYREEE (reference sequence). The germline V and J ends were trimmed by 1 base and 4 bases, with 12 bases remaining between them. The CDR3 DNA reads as TGTGCCAGCAGCTTGAGAGCAGGGGTCGGAAACACCATATATTTT. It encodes CASSLRAGVGNTIYF.

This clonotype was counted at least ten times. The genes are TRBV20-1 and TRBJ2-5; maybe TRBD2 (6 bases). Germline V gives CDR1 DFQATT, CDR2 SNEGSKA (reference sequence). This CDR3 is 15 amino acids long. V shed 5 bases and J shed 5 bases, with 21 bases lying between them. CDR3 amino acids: CSAGPPGRVGETQYF. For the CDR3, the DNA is TGCAGTGCTGGACCCCCCGGGAGAGTAGGCGAGACCCAGTACTTC.

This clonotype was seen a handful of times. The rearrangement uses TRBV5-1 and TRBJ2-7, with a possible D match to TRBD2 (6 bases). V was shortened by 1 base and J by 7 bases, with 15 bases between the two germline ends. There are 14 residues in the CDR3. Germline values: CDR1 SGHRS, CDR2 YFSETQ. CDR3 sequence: CASSLRRRTTEQYF. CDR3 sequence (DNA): TGCGCCAGCAGCTTGAGGAGACGGACTACGGAGCAGTACTTC.

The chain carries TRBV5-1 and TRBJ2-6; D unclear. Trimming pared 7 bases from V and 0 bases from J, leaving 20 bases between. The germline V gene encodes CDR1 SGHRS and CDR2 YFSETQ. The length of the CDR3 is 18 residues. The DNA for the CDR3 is TGCGCCAGCTCATTCTCGTCCGTCATGAGCTCTGGGGCCAACGTCCTGACTTTC. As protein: CASSFSSVMSSGANVLTF.

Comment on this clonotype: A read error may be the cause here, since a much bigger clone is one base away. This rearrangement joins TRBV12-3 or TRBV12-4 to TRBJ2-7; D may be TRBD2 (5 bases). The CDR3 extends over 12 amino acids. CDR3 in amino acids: CAGSFRGHEQYF. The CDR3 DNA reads TGTGCCGGCAGTTTTAGAGGGCACGAGCAGTACTTC.

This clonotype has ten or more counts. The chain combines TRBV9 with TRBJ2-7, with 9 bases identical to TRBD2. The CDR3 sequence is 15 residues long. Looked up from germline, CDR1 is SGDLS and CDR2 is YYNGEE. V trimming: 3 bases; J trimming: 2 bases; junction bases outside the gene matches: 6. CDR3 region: CASSAGAGGPYEQYF. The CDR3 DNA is TGTGCCAGCAGCGCAGGGGCGGGAGGGCCCTACGAGCAGTACTTC.

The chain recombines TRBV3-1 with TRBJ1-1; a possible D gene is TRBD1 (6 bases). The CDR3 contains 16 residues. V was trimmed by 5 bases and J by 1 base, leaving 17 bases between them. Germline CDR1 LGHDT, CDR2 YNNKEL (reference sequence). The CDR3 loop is CASSWDDRTENTEAFF. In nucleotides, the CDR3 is TGTGCCAGCAGCTGGGACGACAGGACCGAGAACACTGAAGCTTTCTTT.

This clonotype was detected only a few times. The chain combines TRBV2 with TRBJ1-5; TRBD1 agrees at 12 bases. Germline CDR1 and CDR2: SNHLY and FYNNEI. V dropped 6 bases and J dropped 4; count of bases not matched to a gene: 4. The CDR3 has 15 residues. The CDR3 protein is CASRGQGAGNQPQHF. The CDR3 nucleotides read TGTGCCAGCAGGGGACAGGGGGCCGGGAATCAGCCCCAGCATTTT.

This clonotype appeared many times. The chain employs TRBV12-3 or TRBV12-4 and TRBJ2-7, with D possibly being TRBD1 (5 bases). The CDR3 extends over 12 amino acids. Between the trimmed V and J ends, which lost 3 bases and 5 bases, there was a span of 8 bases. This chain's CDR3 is CASSFRADEQYF. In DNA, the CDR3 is TGTGCCAGCAGTTTCAGGGCGGACGAGCAGTACTTC.

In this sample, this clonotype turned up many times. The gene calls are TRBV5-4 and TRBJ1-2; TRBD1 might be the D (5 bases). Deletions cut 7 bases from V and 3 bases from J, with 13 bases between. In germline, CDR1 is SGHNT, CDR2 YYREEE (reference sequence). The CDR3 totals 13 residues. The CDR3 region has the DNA TGTGCCAGCGGGGGTCCCCGGGACTATGGCTACACCTTC. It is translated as CASGGPRDYGYTF. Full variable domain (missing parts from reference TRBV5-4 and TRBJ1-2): ETGVTQSPTHLIKTRGQQVTLRCSSQSGHNTVSWYQQALGQGPQFIFQYYREEENGRGNFPPRFSGLQFPNYSSELNVNALELDDSALYLCASGGPRDYGYTFGSGTRLTVV.

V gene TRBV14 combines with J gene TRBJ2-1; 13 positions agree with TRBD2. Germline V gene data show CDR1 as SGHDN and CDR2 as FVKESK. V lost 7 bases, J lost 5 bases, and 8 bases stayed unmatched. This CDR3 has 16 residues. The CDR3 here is CASNRPGTSGDNEQFF. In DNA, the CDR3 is TGTGCCAGCAACCGACCTGGGACTAGCGGGGACAATGAGCAGTTCTTC.